The 28 T cell receptor beta chains below all came from one sample that was sequenced in a study of PD-1 blockade in classical Hodgkin lymphoma. Specified time point: cycle 4 day 1 (C4D1), after 6 weeks of nivolumab. Relapses following autologous stem cell transplantation were seen in all patients, with brentuximab vedotin exposure varying. Data came from immunoSEQ multiplex PCR; TCRdb stores just in-frame clones and leaves some out. The sample consists of tens of thousands of clones, around 70% of them appearing once. The sample consisted of peripheral blood mononuclear cells (PBMCs), taken before the fourth cycle of nivolumab. The receptors were gathered from a human donor with classical Hodgkin lymphoma.

The chain is built from TRBV7-2 and TRBJ2-7; D is unresolved. This CDR3 contains 12 residues. CDR1 is SGHTA, CDR2 FQGNSA, per germline. V was clipped by 5 bases and J by 6 bases, with 11 bases between them. CDR3 in DNA: TGTGCCAGCAGCCTAGGATGGGGCGAGCAGTACTTC. Residues: CASSLGWGEQYF.

The chain has TRBV7-8 and TRBJ1-2, with 8 bases aligning to TRBD1. Per germline, CDR1 SGHVS and CDR2 FQNEAQ. Trimming cost V 1 base and J 4 bases; bases outside gene matches: 8. CDR3 length: 16 residues. The CDR3 sequence is CASSLGSAGGTYGYTF. The DNA for the CDR3 is TGTGCCAGCAGCTTAGGCTCGGCAGGGGGCACCTATGGCTACACCTTC.

A few counts support this clone. The chain recombines TRBV14 with TRBJ1-6; no firm D call. This CDR3 has 13 amino acids. CDR1 and CDR2 (germline): SGHDN, FVKESK. Between the trimmed V and J ends, which lost 1 base and 7 bases, there was a span of 5 bases. The CDR3 protein is CASSQVENSPLHF. The CDR3 DNA is TGTGCCAGCAGCCAAGTGGAGAATTCACCCCTCCACTTT.

This chain connects TRBV28 to TRBJ2-7, with TRBD1 as a possible D gene (6 bases). Trimming shortened V by 4 bases and J by 6 bases, and 22 bases separated the two germline ends. CDR1 MDHEN and CDR2 SYDVKM come from the germline V gene. The length of the CDR3 is 16 residues. CDR3 region: CASSSRTARLLFEQYF. As DNA, the CDR3 is TGTGCCAGCAGTTCCAGGACAGCCAGACTCCTATTCGAGCAGTACTTC.

This clone has only one observation. The J gene is TRBJ2-4, the V gene TRBV5-1; no firm D call. This CDR3 comprises 13 residues. Germline CDR1 reads SGHRS; CDR2 reads YFSETQ. V was shortened by 5 bases and J by 2 bases, with 8 bases between the two germline ends. In nucleotides, the CDR3 is TGCGCCAGCAGAGGCGATACCAAAAACATTCAGTACTTC. Translation gives CASRGDTKNIQYF.

This clone has only a few counts. The rearrangement links TRBV4-2 to TRBJ2-2, with D unclear. V lost 3 bases to trimming and J lost 1 base, with 6 bases between them. From germline, CDR1 is LGHNA and CDR2 YNFKEQ. This CDR3 region has 14 residues. The CDR3 loop reads CASSQAGNTGELFF. The CDR3 region has the DNA TGTGCCAGCAGCCAGGCAGGGAACACCGGGGAGCTGTTTTTT.

The CDR3 region is CASSRFRGSNQPQHF. The CDR3 DNA is TGTGCCAGCAGCCGCTTCAGGGGGAGCAATCAGCCCCAGCATTTT. This sequence joins TRBV16 and TRBJ1-5, with 7 bases identical to TRBD1. V dropped 4 bases and J dropped 1; count of bases not matched to a gene: 4. CDR3 length equals 15 residues. From germline, CDR1 is KGHSY and CDR2 FQNENV.

This sequence joins TRBV30 and TRBJ1-5; D may be TRBD1 (5 bases). Trimming shortened V by 2 bases and J by 3 bases, and 14 bases separated the two germline ends. The CDR3 covers 15 residues. Germline CDR1 reads GTSNPN; CDR2 reads SVGIG (reference sequence). This CDR3 reads CAWSPGDGPNQPQHF. CDR3 DNA: TGTGCCTGGAGTCCGGGGGACGGGCCCAATCAGCCCCAGCATTTT.

V gene TRBV27 combines with J gene TRBJ1-4, with a weak D call TRBD1 (6 bases). The V and J ends lost 5 bases and 7 bases respectively, with 11 bases between them. CDR1 and CDR2 (germline): MNHEY, SMNVEV (reference sequence). The CDR3 is 13 residues long. In DNA, the CDR3 is TGTGCCAGCAGTGAAGGGGGAGTTGAAAAACTGTTTTTT. Protein product: CASSEGGVEKLFF. Variable domain in full (rest from reference TRBV27 and TRBJ1-4): EAQVTQNPRYLITVTGKKLTVTCSQNMNHEYMSWYRQDPGLGLRQIYYSMNVEVTDKGDVPEGYKVSRKEKRNFPLILESPSPNQTSLYFCASSEGGVEKLFFGSGTQLSVL.

This clone was detected only once. This chain connects TRBV6-5 to TRBJ1-2; 7 nucleotides match TRBD1. The germline V gene encodes CDR1 MNHEY and CDR2 SVGAGI. V dropped 0 bases and J dropped 6; count of bases not matched to a gene: 4. CDR3 length: 14 amino acids. CDR3 sequence: CASSYSNRGNGYTF. The CDR3 region has the DNA TGTGCCAGCAGTTACTCGAACAGGGGTAATGGCTACACCTTC.

The chain joins TRBV7-9 to TRBJ1-6; 7 bases line up with TRBD1. The CDR3 runs 19 residues. Unmatched junction bases numbered 17, after V lost 2 bases and J lost 7 bases. Germline lookup yields CDR1 SEHNR and CDR2 FQNEAQ (reference sequence). Here the CDR3 reads CASSLFAAARGGKNSPLHF. The DNA for the CDR3 is TGTGCCAGCAGCTTATTTGCAGCGGCCAGGGGGGGAAAGAATTCACCCCTCCACTTT. Supplemented by reference TRBV7-9 and TRBJ1-6, the full variable domain reads DTGVSQNPRHKITKRGQNVTFRCDPISEHNRLYWYRQTLGQGPEFLTYFQNEAQLEKSRLLSDRFSAERPKGSFSTLEIQRTEQGDSAMYLCASSLFAAARGGKNSPLHFGNGTRLTVT.

The chain recombines TRBV6-6 with TRBJ1-2, with 9 bases that match TRBD1. Per germline, CDR1 MNHNY and CDR2 SVGAGI (reference sequence). There are 14 residues in the CDR3. V lost 5 bases, J lost 7 bases, and 8 bases stayed unmatched. The chain's CDR3 is CASSRGQGGGGYTF. The DNA of the CDR3 is TGTGCCAGCAGTCGGGGACAGGGTGGAGGTGGCTACACCTTC.

This clone was found once. The rearrangement joins TRBV28 to TRBJ2-5; tentatively, D is TRBD1 (5 bases). This CDR3 is built from 15 residues. CDR1 and CDR2 from the germline V gene are MDHEN and SYDVKM. The V and J ends lost 4 bases and 1 base respectively, with 13 bases between them. The CDR3 bases are TGTGCCAGCAGTTCGATAGACAGATTCCAAGAGACCCAGTACTTC. It yields the protein CASSSIDRFQETQYF.

The V and J genes are TRBV11-2 and TRBJ2-7, with D possibly called TRBD1 or TRBD2 (5 bases each). V gave up 1 base and J gave up 3 bases, with 16 bases separating them. The CDR3 has 16 amino acids. CDR1 SGHAT and CDR2 FQNNGV come from the germline V gene. The CDR3 protein is CASSLVGATASYEQYF. CDR3 in DNA: TGTGCCAGCAGCTTAGTCGGGGCCACCGCCAGCTACGAGCAGTACTTC.

The count of this clone is one. The CDR3 region is CASSGAGYRDGDTQYF. CDR3 bases: TGTGCCAGCAGTGGCGCCGGCTACCGAGATGGGGATACGCAGTATTTT. The chain has TRBV28 and TRBJ2-3; D uncertain. The CDR3 spans 16 residues. Germline CDR1 is MDHEN and CDR2 is SYDVKM. Trimming stripped 5 bases from V and 6 bases from J, with 21 bases between.

The genes are TRBV7-2 and TRBJ2-1; 8 bases are a match to TRBD2. The CDR3 is made up of 15 amino acids. The V segment lost 5 bases and the J segment 3 bases; nucleotides outside the gene matches: 6. From germline, CDR1 is SGHTA and CDR2 FQGNSA. The CDR3 nucleotides are TGTGCCAGCAGCCAGGGACTAGGGATCTACAATGAGCAGTTCTTC. This codes for CASSQGLGIYNEQFF.

The V and J genes are TRBV7-8 and TRBJ1-1, with TRBD1 identical over 7 bases. With 2 bases clipped from V and 1 base from J, the junction kept 10 bases outside the gene matches. Germline CDR1 SGHVS, CDR2 FQNEAQ. CDR3 length: 17 amino acids. CDR3 coding DNA: TGTGCCAGCAGCTTAAGAGGTGGGACAGCACGGAACACTGAAGCTTTCTTT. Its protein product is CASSLRGGTARNTEAFF.

The CDR3 sequence: CATSRGSSGLQETQYF. CDR3 nucleotide sequence: TGTGCCACCAGCAGGGGTTCTAGTGGACTCCAAGAGACCCAGTACTTC. V is TRBV15 and J is TRBJ2-5; maybe TRBD2 (5 bases). The CDR3 is 16 residues long. Per the germline V gene, CDR1 is LNHNV and CDR2 is YYDKDF (reference sequence). Trimming removed 3 bases at V and 1 base at J, with 15 bases between.

J is TRBJ2-2 and V is TRBV7-2; no clear D gene. The CDR3 has 17 amino acids. V shed 5 bases and J shed 0 bases, with 16 bases lying between them. Germline values: CDR1 SGHTA, CDR2 FQGNSA. The CDR3 DNA follows: TGTGCCAGCAGCCGTAGCCCGCAGGCGTCGAACACCGGGGAGCTGTTTTTT. Its protein product is CASSRSPQASNTGELFF.

This clone came up a few times. V gene TRBV5-1 combines with J gene TRBJ1-2; D not resolved. From germline, CDR1 is SGHRS and CDR2 YFSETQ. The V and J ends lost 2 bases and 0 bases respectively, with 8 bases between them. There are 14 residues in the CDR3. The CDR3 region is CASSFVTANYGYTF. CDR3 coding DNA: TGCGCCAGCAGCTTCGTCACAGCTAACTATGGCTACACCTTC.

The chain joins TRBV10-3 to TRBJ2-7; 8 nucleotides align to TRBD1. The CDR3 has 14 residues. J gave up 2 bases and V 3 bases, and 3 bases lay outside the gene matches. The germline gives CDR1 ENHRY, CDR2 SYGVKD. The DNA for the CDR3 is TGTGCCATCAGTGACGACAGGGGAACCTACGAGCAGTACTTC. Amino acids: CAISDDRGTYEQYF.

J is TRBJ1-4 and V is TRBV2, with 7 bases identical to TRBD1. Germline CDR1 SNHLY, CDR2 FYNNEI. With V trimmed by 7 bases and J by 7 bases, 9 bases remained unmatched. The CDR3 contains 14 residues. CDR3 in amino acids: CASIRQGSGEKLFF. Written as DNA, the CDR3 is TGTGCCAGCATTAGACAGGGATCAGGTGAAAAACTGTTTTTT.

The gene calls are TRBV28 and TRBJ2-5; D is possibly TRBD2 (6 bases). The CDR3 covers 15 residues. Trimming took 2 bases from V and 6 from J, leaving 16 bases between them. The germline CDR1 and CDR2 sequences are MDHEN and SYDVKM. DNA for the CDR3: TGTGCCAGCAGTTTACCCCGGACTACTAGCCAGACCCAGTACTTC. It is translated as CASSLPRTTSQTQYF.

CDR3: CASSVGSRGQDTQYF. As DNA, the CDR3 is TGTGCCAGCAGCGTTGGCTCGCGGGGTCAAGATACGCAGTATTTT. The chain employs TRBV7-2 and TRBJ2-3, with a tentative D call TRBD2 (6 bases). This CDR3 contains 15 residues. V was pared by 5 bases and J by 5 bases, with 17 bases between. Germline V gene sequence: CDR1 SGHTA, CDR2 FQGNSA.

The chain employs TRBV19 and TRBJ2-7; D is possibly TRBD2 (6 bases). This CDR3 has 15 amino acids. Germline V gene sequence: CDR1 LNHDA, CDR2 SQIVND (reference sequence). Between the trimmed V and J ends, which lost 3 bases and 5 bases, there was a span of 17 bases. The DNA of the CDR3 is TGTGCCAGTAGTATCGGGGGTTCGGGAGTCGACGAGCAGTACTTC. As protein: CASSIGGSGVDEQYF.

This clone is deemed medium-sized. The chain couples TRBV6-5 to TRBJ1-5, with a weak D call TRBD1 (5 bases). The length of the CDR3 is 15 residues. Germline V lookup: CDR1 MNHEY, CDR2 SVGAGI. V lost 0 bases and J 7 bases, leaving 13 bases between the germline ends. CDR3 DNA: TGTGCCAGCAGTTACTCAAGATCTTGGGGGCAGCCCCAGCATTTT. It codes for CASSYSRSWGQPQHF.

The chain links TRBV19 to TRBJ2-1; 8 bases map to TRBD1. The CDR3 covers 12 residues. Germline V gene sequence: CDR1 LNHDA, CDR2 SQIVND (reference sequence). V was clipped by 8 bases and J by 12 bases; unmatched bases: 9. The CDR3 nucleotides are TGTGCCAGTCGAACTCGGACAGGGACGCAGTTCTTC. Protein sequence: CASRTRTGTQFF. The whole variable domain, remainder taken from reference TRBV19 and TRBJ2-1, is DGGITQSPKYLFRKEGQNVTLSCEQNLNHDAMYWYRQDPGQGLRLIYYSQIVNDFQKGDIAEGYSVSREKKESFPLTVTSAQKNPTAFYLCASRTRTGTQFFGPGTRLTVL.

The chain has TRBV11-3 and TRBJ2-2; TRBD1 matches 7 bases. The CDR3 covers 15 residues. Germline V lookup: CDR1 SGHNT, CDR2 YENEEA. V was clipped by 1 base and J by 2 bases; unmatched bases: 1. CDR3 DNA sequence: TGTGCCAGCAGCTTAGGACAGGGAAACACCGGGGAGCTGTTTTTT. Residues: CASSLGQGNTGELFF.